This TCR beta chain derives from a study of blood T cell repertoires in COVID-19. Looking at the study overall: Italy, Spain and the United States were the sources of the convalescent and acute COVID-19 samples. The cDNA or gDNA used as material had been derived from T cells, B-cell-depleted T cells, or PBMCs.

Authors' data handling: For nucleated cells, counts were estimated from reference gene primer amplification. Measured with immunoSEQ multiplex PCR; TCRdb has only the in-frame clones, and not every one. That table furnishes V, J and clone size, whereas the DNA furnished D and trimming. The table has approximately 300,000 clones, approximately 85% seen once; the top ten hold 1.5% to 2%. Looked up from germline, CDR1 is KGHDR and CDR2 is SFDVKD. Trimming left V 6 bases short and J 4 bases short, with 12 bases between. CDR3 size: 14 residues. The TCR sequence derives from a woman in her fifties or sixties with acute or convalescent COVID-19. The sequencing input was peripheral blood. This chain uses TRBV24-1 with TRBJ2-1; TRBD2 is a possible D gene (5 bases). CDR3 DNA: TGTGCCACCAGTTGGCGGGCGGATTACAATGAGCAGTTCTTC. It encodes CATSWRADYNEQFF.